The present TCR beta chain was sequenced within a study of blood T cell repertoires in COVID-19. Study context: Acute-phase and convalescent COVID-19 samples originated in the United States, Italy and Spain.

Per the original data handling: Reference gene primer amplification in the assay estimated nucleated cell counts. Repertoires were generated with immunoSEQ multiplex PCR, while TCRdb's copy carries only in-frame clones and drops some. V, J and clone size reflect that table, while D and trimming were determined from the DNA. Of tens of thousands of clones in the sample, 75% to 95% are singletons; the top ten hold 8.5% to 10%. This clone was picked up a small number of times. The sequence was obtained from a human donor in a cohort sampled during active COVID-19. Specimen: peripheral blood.

In DNA form, the CDR3 reads TGTGCCAGCAGCTTAGCGGGAGGCCATGAGCAGTTCTTC. Protein product: CASSLAGGHEQFF. The chain uses TRBV7-9 and TRBJ2-1; possible D gene TRBD2, 6 bases. Trimming removed 0 bases at V and 8 bases at J, with 8 bases between. The CDR3 is 13 residues long. Germline V lookup: CDR1 SEHNR, CDR2 FQNEAQ (reference sequence).